What follows is one T cell receptor (beta chain) and its context. A few counts support this clone. The antigen it binds to is not known. No base-level quality is on record; no much larger clone is a single base apart. The entire amount of isolated RNA was reverse transcribed using the High Capacity cDNA Reverse Transcription Kit, so the sequenced TCRB transcripts were expressed ones. Deep immunoSEQ sequencing was performed on naive, central memory and regulatory T cell samples, with an average of around 3.4 million total reads per sample. After sorted cells were lysed in RLT buffer, RNA was extracted with DNase-treated RNeasy Micro or Mini kits, with the choice depending on cell number. Each cell subset was processed separately to prevent cross-contamination, with patient and healthy donor samples processed together. The immunoSEQ multiplex PCR was used to amplify TCRB sequences from cDNA, yielding 87-bp fragments that span the CDR3 region. Amplicons were sequenced on the Illumina HiSeq platform. Under the source paper's analysis protocol: Synthetic template baselines were used to correct PCR bias computationally, reads within Hamming distance 2 were collapsed together, and singletons that could not be merged were discarded. Reads were aligned against IMGT so that V, D and J genes, CDR3 length and insertions or deletions at six rearrangement sites could be assigned. Within each subset, clonotype counts were normalized to sorted cell number, and only after that were true diversity and Gini coefficients computed with the tcR R package. Repertoire sharing was quantified using the overlap coefficient calculated on TCRB nucleotide sequences. Out-of-frame TCRB sequences from naive cells were analyzed to stand in for the pre-selection repertoire. Sourced from immuneACCESS, this table was stored by TCRdb with only in-frame sequences that have V and J called. A share of the clones is absent; for the studies checked, an unresolved V gene accounts for under half, and the remainder has no known explanation. V, J and clone size are taken as reported in that table, and D and trimming were inferred from the DNA itself. Counted in this sample were about 650,000 clones; around 11% of them appeared once. The ten largest clones take up approximately 0.11% of the sample.

The data were taken from a study of beta chain features in type 1 diabetes (dated by TCRdb to between 2017 and 2018). With regard to the full study: No differences in mean age, gender distribution, total cell number or subset yield were found between patients and healthy donors. A total of 100 million to 110 million sorted cells were examined across all samples, and a strong correlation was observed between cell number per subset and RNA yield. In the study, recently diagnosed type 1 diabetes patients and matched healthy donors were compared on the TCRB repertoires of their sorted circulating CD4+ T cell subsets. Naive and central memory subsets were obtained from all 30 or so donors, but regulatory and stem cell-like memory subsets were isolated from only 8 patients and roughly eight healthy donors.

The CDR3 has 17 amino acids, counting the end cysteine and phenylalanine. CDR3 DNA is the only sequence kept; it has 51 bases, read in frame from the first base. V is shortened by 3 bases, J by 4 bases, and the region joining them spans 21 bases. The CDR1 and CDR2 encoded by the germline V gene are KGHSH and LQKENI. Study-level results and caveats: Because small numbers of individuals were included in the HLA sub-analyses, any influence of HLA type on TCRB rearrangement was left unresolved. Because cDNA rather than genomic DNA was sequenced, highly expressing activated cells could have been over-represented, although no difference in activation and CD3 levels was found between groups. Type 1 diabetes patients showed a moderate but significant shortening of TCRB CDR3 length in all four CD4+ subsets. At VDJ recombination sites, type 1 diabetes patients had fewer insertions and more deleted nucleotides, which implies abnormalities in thymic rearrangement. PCR may preferentially amplify shorter templates, but because patient and control samples were amplified and corrected together, any resulting skew would affect both groups equally. Naive, central memory and regulatory TCRB repertoires appeared to be more similar among patients than among healthy donors.

Each donor gave one peripheral blood draw, averaging about 120 mL, which was collected into heparinised tubes. A BD FACSAria II was used to sort naive, central memory, regulatory and stem cell-like memory CD4+ T cells with a panel that included CD45RO, CCR7, CD25, CD127, CD95 and CD27. All sorted populations exceeded 98% purity. PBMCs were isolated right away by Lymphoprep density gradient centrifugation and were stained directly, without culture. So that batch effects would be minimized, each experiment stained and sorted samples in pairs, pairing one healthy donor with one patient. Sequencing was done on a sample of naive CD4+ T cells from blood. The sample's cell subset or site label, in plain terms: true naive CD4+ T cells. This chain is built from TRBV18 and TRBJ1-2; possibly the D gene is TRBD1, per 6 matching bases. The source of this sequence is a young man with type 1 diabetes. In nucleotides, the sequence is TGTGCCAGCTCACCGGCAGGGGAAATGTCGCAGAGCTATGGCTACACCTTC. Its coded protein is CASSPAGEMSQSYGYTF.